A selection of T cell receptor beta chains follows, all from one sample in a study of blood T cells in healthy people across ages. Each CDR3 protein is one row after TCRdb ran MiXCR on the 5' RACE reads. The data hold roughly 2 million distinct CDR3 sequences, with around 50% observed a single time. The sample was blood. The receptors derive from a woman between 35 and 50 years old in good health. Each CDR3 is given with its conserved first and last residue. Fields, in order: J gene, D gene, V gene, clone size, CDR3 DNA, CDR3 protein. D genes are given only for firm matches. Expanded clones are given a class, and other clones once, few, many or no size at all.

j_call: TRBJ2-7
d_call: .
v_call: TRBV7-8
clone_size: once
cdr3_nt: TGTGCCAGCAGCTCCATACAGGGTCTCGCCCACGAGCAGTACTTC
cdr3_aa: CASSSIQGLAHEQYF

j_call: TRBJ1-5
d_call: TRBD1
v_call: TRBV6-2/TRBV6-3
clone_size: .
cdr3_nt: TGTGCCAGCAGTTACGGGGACAGGGCTCAGCCCCAGCATTTT
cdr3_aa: CASSYGDRAQPQHF

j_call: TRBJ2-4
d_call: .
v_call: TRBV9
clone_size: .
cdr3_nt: TGTGCCAGCAGCGCAGGGGATGAAGGAAACATTCAGTACTTC
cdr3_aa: CASSAGDEGNIQYF

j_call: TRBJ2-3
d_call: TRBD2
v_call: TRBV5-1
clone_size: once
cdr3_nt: TGCGCCAGCGTCCGGGGGGGCCCAGATACGCAGTATTTT
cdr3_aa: CASVRGGPDTQYF

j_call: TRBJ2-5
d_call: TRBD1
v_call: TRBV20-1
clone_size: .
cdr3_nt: TGCAGTGCTAGAAGACAGGGGGGGATAGTAGAGACCCAGTACTTC
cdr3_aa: CSARRQGGIVETQYF

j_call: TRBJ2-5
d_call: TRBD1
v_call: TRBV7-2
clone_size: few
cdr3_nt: TGTGCCAGCAGCGCTTCCTCGACAGGGGGAGAGACCCAGTACTTC
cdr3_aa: CASSASSTGGETQYF

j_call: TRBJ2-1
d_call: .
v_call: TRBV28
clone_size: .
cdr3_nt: TGTGCCAGCAGTGTAACGCCTCACGATGAGCAGTTCTTC
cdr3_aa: CASSVTPHDEQFF

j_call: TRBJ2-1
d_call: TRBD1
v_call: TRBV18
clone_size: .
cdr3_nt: TGTGCCAGCTCACCGACCGACAGGGTAGACAATGAGCAGTTCTTC
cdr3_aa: CASSPTDRVDNEQFF

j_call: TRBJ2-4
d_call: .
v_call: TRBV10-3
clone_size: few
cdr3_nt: TGTGCCATCAGTGATCTTGCCCAGGGAAGGTACATTCAGTACTTC
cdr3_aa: CAISDLAQGRYIQYF

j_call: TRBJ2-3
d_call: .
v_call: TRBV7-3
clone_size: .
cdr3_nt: TGTGCCAGCAGCTCATCCAGGGGAACAACAGATACGCAGTATTTT
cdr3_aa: CASSSSRGTTDTQYF

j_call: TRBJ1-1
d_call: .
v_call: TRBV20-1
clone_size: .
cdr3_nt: TGCAGTGCTAGGGGGGGACGGTCATACACTGAAGCTTTCTTT
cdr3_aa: CSARGGRSYTEAFF

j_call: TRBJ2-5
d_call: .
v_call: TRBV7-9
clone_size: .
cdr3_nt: TGTGCCAGCAGCCCCGGGAAGAAGACCCAGTACTTC
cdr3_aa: CASSPGKKTQYF

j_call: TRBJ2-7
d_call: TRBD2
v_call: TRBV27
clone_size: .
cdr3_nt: TGTGCCAGCAGTCCGCGGGGGGGTATAGTCAAAGGCGAGCAGTACTTC
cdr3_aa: CASSPRGGIVKGEQYF

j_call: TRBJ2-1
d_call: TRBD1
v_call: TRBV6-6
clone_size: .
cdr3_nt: TGTGCCAGCAGCCAGATGACAGGGAAGGGGTACAATGAGCAGTTCTTC
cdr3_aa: CASSQMTGKGYNEQFF

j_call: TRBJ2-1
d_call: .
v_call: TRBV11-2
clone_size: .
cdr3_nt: TGTGCCAGCAGCTTAGATAGACTGAACCAAGAGACCCAGTTCTTC
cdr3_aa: CASSLDRLNQETQFF

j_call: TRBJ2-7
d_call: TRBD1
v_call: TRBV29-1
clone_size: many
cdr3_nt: TGCAGCGTTGGGGACAGGGGGTACGAGCAGTACTTC
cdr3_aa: CSVGDRGYEQYF

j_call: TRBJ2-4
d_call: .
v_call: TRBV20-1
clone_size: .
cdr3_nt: TGCAGTGCTAGAGGGCCAGGGTGGGACATTCAGTACTTC
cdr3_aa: CSARGPGWDIQYF

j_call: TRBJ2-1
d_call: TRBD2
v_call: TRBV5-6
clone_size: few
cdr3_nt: TGTGCCAGCAGCTTGGGAGCGGGGGTCAACTACAATGAGCAGTTCTTC
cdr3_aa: CASSLGAGVNYNEQFF

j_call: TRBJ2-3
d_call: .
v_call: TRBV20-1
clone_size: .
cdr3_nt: TGCAGTGCTAGAGGCGGGGGACATTGGGTTTCTAGCACAGATACGCAGTATTTT
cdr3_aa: CSARGGGHWVSSTDTQYF

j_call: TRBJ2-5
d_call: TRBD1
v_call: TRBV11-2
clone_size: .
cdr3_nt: TGTGCCGGCAGCTTGAGGGGACAGGGGATCATGTACCAAGAGACCCAGTACTTC
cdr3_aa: CAGSLRGQGIMYQETQYF

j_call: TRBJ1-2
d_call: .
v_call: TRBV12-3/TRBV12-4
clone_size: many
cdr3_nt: TGTGCCAGCAGTTTAAAGGGAAACTATGGCTACACCTTC
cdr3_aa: CASSLKGNYGYTF

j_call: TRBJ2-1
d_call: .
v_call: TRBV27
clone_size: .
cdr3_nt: TGTGCCAGCAGGAAGGCTTACAATGAGCAGTTCTTC
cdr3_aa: CASRKAYNEQFF

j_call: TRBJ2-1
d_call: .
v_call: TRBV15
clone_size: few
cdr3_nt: TGTGCCACCAGCCGGTACTACACGGACAATGAGCAGTTCTTC
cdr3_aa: CATSRYYTDNEQFF

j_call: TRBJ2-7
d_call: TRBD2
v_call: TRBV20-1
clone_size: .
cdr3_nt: TGCAGTGCTAGAGTACTAGCGGGGGGGTACGAGCAGTACTTC
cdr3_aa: CSARVLAGGYEQYF

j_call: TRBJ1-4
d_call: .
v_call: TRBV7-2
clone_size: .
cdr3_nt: TGTGCCAGCAAACGACTCCCAGGAAGGACAACTGCTAATGAAAAACTGTTTTTT
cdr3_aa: CASKRLPGRTTANEKLFF

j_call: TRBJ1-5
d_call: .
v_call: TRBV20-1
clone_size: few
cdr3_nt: TGCAGTGCCCTCCCACCAGGGCATCAGCCCCAGCATTTT
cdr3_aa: CSALPPGHQPQHF

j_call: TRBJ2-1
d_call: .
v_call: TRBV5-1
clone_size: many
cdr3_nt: TGCGCCAGCAGCTTACACTCCTCCTACAATGAGCAGTTCTTC
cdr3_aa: CASSLHSSYNEQFF

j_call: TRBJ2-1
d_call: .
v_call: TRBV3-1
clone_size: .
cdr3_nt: TGTGCCAGCAGCCACTCCTGGGACGAGAGTGACAATGAGCAGTTCTTC
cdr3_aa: CASSHSWDESDNEQFF

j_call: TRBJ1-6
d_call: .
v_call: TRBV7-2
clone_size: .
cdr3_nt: TGTGCCACACAGGGCTATAATTCACCCCTCCACTTT
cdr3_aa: CATQGYNSPLHF

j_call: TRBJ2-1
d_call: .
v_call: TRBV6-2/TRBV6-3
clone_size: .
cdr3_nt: TGTGCCAGCACATCCCAGAGATATGAGCAGTTCTTC
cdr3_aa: CASTSQRYEQFF

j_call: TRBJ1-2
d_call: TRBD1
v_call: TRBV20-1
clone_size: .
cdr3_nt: TGCAGTGGAGGAGGAGGGGGGACAGAAGACTATGGCTACACCTTC
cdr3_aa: CSGGGGGTEDYGYTF

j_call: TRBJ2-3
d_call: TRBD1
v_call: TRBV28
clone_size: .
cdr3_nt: TGTGCCAGCAGTCCTCCCGGGACAGGTGGCGATACGCAGTATTTT
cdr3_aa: CASSPPGTGGDTQYF

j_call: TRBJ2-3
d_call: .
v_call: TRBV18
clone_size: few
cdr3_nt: TGTGCCAGCTCACGGCGACAGTCAGATACGCAGTATTTT
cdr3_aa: CASSRRQSDTQYF

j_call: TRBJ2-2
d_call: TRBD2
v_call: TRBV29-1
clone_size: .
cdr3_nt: TGCAGCGTTGAACGGGGGGCGAACACCGGGGAGCTGTTTTTT
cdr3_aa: CSVERGANTGELFF

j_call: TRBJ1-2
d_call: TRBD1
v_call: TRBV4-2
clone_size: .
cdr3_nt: TGTGCCAGCAGCCAAGCCCAAGGGACAGGCTATGGCTACACCTTC
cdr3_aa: CASSQAQGTGYGYTF

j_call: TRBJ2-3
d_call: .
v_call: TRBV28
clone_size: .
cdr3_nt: TGTGCCAGCAGAGTCCCAGTCACAGATACGCAGTATTTT
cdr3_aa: CASRVPVTDTQYF

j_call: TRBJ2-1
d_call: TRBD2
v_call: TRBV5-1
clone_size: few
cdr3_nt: TGCGCCAGCAGCCCAAGTCCTTTAGCGGGGGGGCGCAATGAGCAGTTCTTC
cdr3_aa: CASSPSPLAGGRNEQFF

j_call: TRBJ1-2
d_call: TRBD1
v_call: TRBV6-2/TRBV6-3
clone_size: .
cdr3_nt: TGTGCCAGCAGTTACTCCAGAGAGGGGGCATATGGCTACACCTTC
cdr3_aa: CASSYSREGAYGYTF

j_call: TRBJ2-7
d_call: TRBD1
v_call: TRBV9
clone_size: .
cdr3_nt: TGTGCCAGCAGCACGCCGGGACAGGGGAACACCTACGAGCAGTACTTC
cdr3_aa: CASSTPGQGNTYEQYF

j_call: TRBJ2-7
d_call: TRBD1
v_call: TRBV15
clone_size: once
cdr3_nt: TGTGCCACCAGCAGAGATGTGCGACAGGGTTCCTACGAGCAGTACTTC
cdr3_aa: CATSRDVRQGSYEQYF

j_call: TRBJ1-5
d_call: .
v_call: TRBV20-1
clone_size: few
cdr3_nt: TGCAGTGCTCAAGACCCCCTCAGGGTGTCGGACCAGCATTTT
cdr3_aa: CSAQDPLRVSDQHF

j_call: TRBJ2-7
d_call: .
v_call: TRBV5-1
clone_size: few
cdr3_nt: TGCGCCAGCAGTGAGAACGTGGAAGGAAAGCAGTACTTC
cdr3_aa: CASSENVEGKQYF

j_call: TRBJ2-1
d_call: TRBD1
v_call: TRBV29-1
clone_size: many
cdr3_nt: TGCAGCGTTCCGGGACAGGGAGGGTCAAATGAGCAGTTCTTC
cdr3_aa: CSVPGQGGSNEQFF

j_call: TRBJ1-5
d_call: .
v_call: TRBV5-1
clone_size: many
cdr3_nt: TGCGCCAGCAGCTTGGGGGCAGGCAATCAGCCCCAGCATTTT
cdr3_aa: CASSLGAGNQPQHF

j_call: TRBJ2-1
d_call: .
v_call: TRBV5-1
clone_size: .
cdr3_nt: TGCGCCAGCAGCTTGTGGGGAACCACCGACAATGAGCAGTTCTTC
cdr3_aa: CASSLWGTTDNEQFF